Shown below are 30 T cell receptor beta chains from a single sample sequenced in a study of blood T cell repertoires in COVID-19. Method: immunoSEQ multiplex PCR; TCRdb's copy keeps in-frame clones and lacks some. The sample lists under 300,000 clones; around 88% were seen once. Specimen: PBMCs or T cells enriched from blood (not recorded which). These TCRs come from a woman aged 35 to 49 with acute COVID-19.

The V gene is TRBV19, the J gene TRBJ1-2; 8 positions match TRBD1. With 2 bases clipped from V and 7 bases from J, the junction kept 15 bases outside the gene matches. Germline V CDR1 and CDR2: LNHDA, SQIVND (reference sequence). CDR3 length: 17 amino acids. In DNA form, the CDR3 reads TGTGCCAGTAGTATACAGGGGGCAACCCTTTTAGAGGCTGGCTACACCTTC. Its protein product is CASSIQGATLLEAGYTF.

The chain is built from TRBV20-1 and TRBJ2-1, with 9 bases identical to TRBD2. The V and J ends lost 3 bases and 2 bases, in that order; junction bases with no gene match: 8. Germline assignment: CDR1 DFQATT and CDR2 SNEGSKA (reference sequence). There are 16 residues in the CDR3. The CDR3 DNA reads TGCAGTGCTAGTCCGGGGACTAGCAGAACCTACAATGAGCAGTTCTTC. Protein: CSASPGTSRTYNEQFF.

This sequence joins TRBV11-2 and TRBJ1-5, with 11 positions matching TRBD1. The CDR3 sequence is 14 residues long. With 1 base clipped from V and 7 bases from J, the junction kept 0 bases outside the gene matches. The V gene's germline CDR1 is SGHAT and CDR2 FQNNGV. DNA for the CDR3: TGTGCCAGCAGCTTAGGGACAGGGGGCCAGCCCCAGCATTTT. Protein: CASSLGTGGQPQHF.

The chain recombines TRBV20-1 with TRBJ2-7; 12 bases fit TRBD1. CDR1 is DFQATT, CDR2 SNEGSKA, per germline (reference sequence). J was trimmed by 5 bases and V by 3 bases; bases with no gene match: 5. The CDR3 contains 14 residues. The chain's CDR3 is CSASGTGGSHEQYF. CDR3 coding DNA: TGCAGTGCTAGTGGGACAGGGGGCAGCCACGAGCAGTACTTC.

The V and J genes are TRBV7-9 and TRBJ1-2; D gene unclear. CDR1 and CDR2 from the germline V gene are SEHNR and FQNEAQ (reference sequence). Between the trimmed V and J ends, which lost 5 bases and 8 bases, there was a span of 15 bases. The CDR3 is made up of 13 amino acids. The CDR3 region has the DNA TGTGCCAGCAGCCACCGGGAGCTGGGGGGCTACACCTTC. This sequence encodes CASSHRELGGYTF.

Here the CDR3 reads CASSQNGGAAVNTGELFF. The CDR3 nucleotides read TGTGCCAGCAGCCAAAACGGTGGAGCGGCAGTGAACACCGGGGAGCTGTTTTTT. The chain combines TRBV3-1 (or the pseudogene TRBV3-2) with TRBJ2-2; D possibly corresponds to TRBD2 (5 bases). Germline loops: CDR1 LGHDT, CDR2 YNNKEL (reference sequence). There are 18 residues in the CDR3. Trimming cost V 2 bases and J 1 base, with 17 bases left between them.

The rearrangement joins TRBV4-3 to TRBJ2-3, with 7 positions matching TRBD2. After removal of 4 bases from V and 3 bases from J, the junction contained 4 bases not matched to a gene. The CDR3 is 14 amino acids. Germline assignment: CDR1 LGHNA and CDR2 YSLEER. CDR3 nucleotide sequence: TGCGCCAGCAGCCCTAGCGGCGCGACAGATACGCAGTATTTT. This encodes CASSPSGATDTQYF.

The sample holds one count of this clone. The chain combines TRBV29-1 with TRBJ1-2; the match to TRBD1 covers 9 bases. CDR1 and CDR2 from the germline V gene are SQVTM and ANQGSEA. The CDR3 covers 14 residues. With 4 bases clipped from V and 6 bases from J, the junction kept 9 bases outside the gene matches. Written as DNA, the CDR3 is TGCAGCGTTGCTTCTGGGACAGGGAAAAATGGCTACACCTTC. This encodes CSVASGTGKNGYTF.

The genes are TRBV5-8 and TRBJ2-3, with D maybe TRBD1 (6 bases). Per germline, CDR1 SGHTS and CDR2 YDEGEE. The CDR3 length is 14 residues. Trimming took 2 bases from V and 0 from J, leaving 7 bases between them. As DNA, the CDR3 is TGTGCCAGCAGCTTCCAGGGGAGCACAGATACGCAGTATTTT. Encoded protein: CASSFQGSTDTQYF.

The rearrangement joins TRBV28 to TRBJ1-2; no reliable D call. This CDR3 has 11 residues. V lost 9 bases to trimming and J lost 7 bases, with 12 bases between them. Germline V CDR1 and CDR2: MDHEN, SYDVKM. The CDR3 sequence is CASRYFGGYTF. The CDR3 region has the DNA TGTGCCAGTCGGTATTTTGGTGGCTACACCTTC.

This clone came up a few times. V and J are TRBV2 and TRBJ2-3, with 14 bases fitting TRBD2. With 6 bases clipped from V and 4 bases from J, the junction kept 6 bases outside the gene matches. CDR1 SNHLY and CDR2 FYNNEI come from the germline V gene. The CDR3 is made up of 16 amino acids. The CDR3 DNA is TGTGCCAGCAGGAGACTAGCGGGGGGGCGGCCAGATACGCAGTATTTT. Amino acid sequence: CASRRLAGGRPDTQYF.

The chain combines TRBV11-2 with TRBJ1-4, with no clear D. The CDR3 is 15 amino acids. Germline-derived CDR1 and CDR2 are SGHAT and FQNNGV. The V and J ends lost 5 bases and 0 bases respectively, with 10 bases between them. The CDR3 loop is CASSRYATTNEKLFF. CDR3 DNA: TGTGCCAGCAGCCGATATGCGACAACTAATGAAAAACTGTTTTTT.

The J gene is TRBJ1-2, the V gene TRBV19; the D is unclear. Trimming shortened V by 9 bases and J by 1 base, and 9 bases separated the two germline ends. The CDR3 length is 12 residues. Germline V gene data show CDR1 as LNHDA and CDR2 as SQIVND (reference sequence). The CDR3 reads CASESHNYGYTF. The CDR3 DNA is TGTGCCAGCGAGTCCCATAACTATGGCTACACCTTC.

V usage is TRBV9 and J usage is TRBJ2-5; 11 bases align to TRBD2. CDR3 length: 14 amino acids. CDR1 and CDR2 (germline): SGDLS, YYNGEE. The V and J ends lost 3 bases and 2 bases, in that order; junction bases with no gene match: 0. The DNA of the CDR3 is TGTGCCAGCAGCGGGACTAGCGGGCAAGAGACCCAGTACTTC. Its translation: CASSGTSGQETQYF.

This clone has more than one count but fewer than ten. This chain uses TRBV10-2 with TRBJ2-7; tentative D call: TRBD2 (5 bases). The length of the CDR3 is 13 residues. Deletions cut 6 bases from V and 0 bases from J, with 9 bases between. Germline-derived CDR1 and CDR2 are WSHSY and SAAADI. The CDR3 loop reads CASRDGVSYEQYV. CDR3 nucleotide sequence: TGCGCCAGCAGGGACGGGGTCTCCTACGAGCAGTACGTC.

This clone came up a few times. The J gene is TRBJ2-7, the V gene TRBV2, with 14 bases that match TRBD2. Germline values: CDR1 SNHLY, CDR2 FYNNEI. V shed 5 bases and J 5 bases; nucleotides not matched to a gene: 2. The CDR3 is 14 residues long. The chain's CDR3 is CASSLGLAGDEQYV. CDR3 nucleotide sequence: TGTGCCAGCAGTTTGGGACTAGCGGGAGACGAGCAGTACGTC.

J is TRBJ2-3 and V is TRBV9; D unclear. The length of the CDR3 is 14 residues. Germline V gene lookup returns CDR1 SGDLS and CDR2 YYNGEE. V lost 3 bases and J lost 2, with 10 bases in between. The CDR3 coding sequence is TGTGCCAGCAGCGCCGTAGCCTTCACAGATACGCAGTATTTT. Amino acids: CASSAVAFTDTQYF.

The rearrangement links TRBV6-2 or TRBV6-3 to TRBJ2-5, with a weak D call TRBD1 (6 bases). Germline loops: CDR1 MNHEY, CDR2 SVGEGT. This CDR3 contains 14 residues. The ends were cut back, 3 bases at V and 0 bases at J, with 8 bases in the middle. CDR3 coding DNA: TGTGCCAGCAGTTATCAGGGGTACCAAGAGACCCAGTACTTC. Its translation: CASSYQGYQETQYF.

The table lists this clone with a few counts. The rearrangement links TRBV16 to TRBJ2-7; 12 nucleotides line up with TRBD1. CDR3 length: 17 residues. Germline V gene lookup returns CDR1 KGHSY and CDR2 FQNENV. V lost 4 bases to trimming and J lost 5 bases; unmatched junction nucleotides: 12. The DNA for the CDR3 is TGTGCCAGCAGCCCGTCTAGCGGGACAGGGGGCCGCGACGAGCAGTACTTC. Its translation is CASSPSSGTGGRDEQYF.

The rearrangement uses TRBV5-6 and TRBJ2-1, with D unresolved. V was pared by 0 bases and J by 5 bases, with 9 bases between. This CDR3 is built from 14 residues. CDR1 is SGHDT, CDR2 YYEEEE, per germline. CDR3 residues: CASSLGSRNNEQFF. For the CDR3, the DNA is TGTGCCAGCAGCTTGGGCTCGCGAAACAATGAGCAGTTCTTC.

The rearrangement uses TRBV10-2 and TRBJ2-1; tentatively, D is TRBD2 (5 bases). CDR1 and CDR2 from the germline V gene are WSHSY and SAAADI. The V and J ends lost 0 bases and 4 bases respectively, with 10 bases between them. This CDR3 comprises 15 residues. CDR3 coding DNA: TGCGCCAGCAGTGAGTCACTAGTTGGGTACAATGAGCAGTTCTTC. Encoded protein: CASSESLVGYNEQFF.

The gene calls are TRBV4-3 and TRBJ1-5, with 9 bases identical to TRBD1. The CDR3 consists of 14 residues. Germline CDR1 is LGHNA and CDR2 is YSLEER. Trimming removed 3 bases from V and 7 bases from J; junction bases left unmatched: 4. The CDR3 nucleotides are TGCGCCAGCAGCCACGACAGGGGGGTACAGCCCCAGCATTTT. This gives the protein CASSHDRGVQPQHF.

The V gene is TRBV19, the J gene TRBJ2-5, with 15 nucleotides matching TRBD2. CDR1 and CDR2 (germline): LNHDA, SQIVND (reference sequence). The CDR3 has 18 residues. The V segment lost 6 bases and the J segment 1 base; nucleotides outside the gene matches: 9. The CDR3 protein is CASSRTSGRATTQETQYF. The CDR3 region has the DNA TGTGCCAGTAGCCGGACTAGCGGGAGGGCTACCACCCAAGAGACCCAGTACTTC. Drawing the rest from reference TRBV19 and TRBJ2-5, the complete variable domain is DGGITQSPKYLFRKEGQNVTLSCEQNLNHDAMYWYRQDPGQGLRLIYYSQIVNDFQKGDIAEGYSVSREKKESFPLTVTSAQKNPTAFYLCASSRTSGRATTQETQYFGPGTRLLVL.

The rearrangement links TRBV21-1 to TRBJ2-3; the D call TRBD1 from the table was never checked on the DNA. TRBV21-1 corresponds to a pseudogene. CDR3 size: 14 residues. The CDR3 loop is CASSTNDRGDTQYF. CDR3 nucleotides: TGTGCCAGCAGCACAAATGACAGGGGCGATACGCAGTATTTT.

A few counts support this clone. The rearrangement links TRBV12-3 or TRBV12-4 to TRBJ2-7, with 7 bases aligning to TRBD2. CDR3 length: 12 amino acids. J gave up 6 bases and V 5 bases, and 4 bases lay outside the gene matches. CDR3 sequence reads: CASSRDYSEQYV. The CDR3 region has the DNA TGTGCCAGCAGTAGGGACTATAGCGAGCAGTACGTC.

The chain employs TRBV6-5 and TRBJ2-2; the D gene is possibly TRBD1 (8 bases). The CDR3 contains 14 residues. Germline assignment: CDR1 MNHEY and CDR2 SVGAGI. Deletions cut 6 bases from V and 5 bases from J, with 13 bases between. CDR3 amino acids: CASSHRGGTGELFF. The CDR3 region has the DNA TGTGCCAGCAGCCACAGGGGGGGGACCGGGGAGCTGTTTTTT.

The gene calls are TRBV14 and TRBJ2-7; D remains ambiguous. Germline V lookup: CDR1 SGHDN, CDR2 FVKESK. The ends were cut back, 1 base at V and 5 bases at J, with 9 bases in the middle. This CDR3 has 13 amino acids. CDR3 sequence (DNA): TGTGCCAGCAGCCAAGTTCCCGGTCACGAGCAGTACTTC. This sequence encodes CASSQVPGHEQYF.

The chain links TRBV11-3 to TRBJ2-5; D is perhaps TRBD2 (5 bases). V shed 0 bases and J shed 4 bases, with 12 bases lying between them. This CDR3 comprises 15 residues. CDR1 and CDR2 (germline): SGHNT, YENEEA. CDR3 in DNA: TGTGCCAGCAGCTTAGAAGGGTCAGAGGGAGAGACCCAGTACTTC. It specifies CASSLEGSEGETQYF.

The chain couples TRBV3-1 (or the pseudogene TRBV3-2) to TRBJ1-3, with 7 bases identical to TRBD1. Trimming removed 1 base from V and 4 bases from J; junction bases left unmatched: 7. This CDR3 has 16 amino acids. Germline V gives CDR1 LGHDT, CDR2 YNNKEL (reference sequence). The DNA of the CDR3 is TGTGCCAGCAGCCAAGTCCCGACAGGGAGCGGAAACACCATATATTTT. The encoded protein is CASSQVPTGSGNTIYF.

The chain recombines TRBV11-2 with TRBJ2-3; D not certain. Trimming stripped 3 bases from V and 4 bases from J, with 17 bases between. This CDR3 has 16 residues. Germline lookup yields CDR1 SGHAT and CDR2 FQNNGV. The CDR3 sequence is CASSLNPGIGADTQYF. The CDR3 nucleotides are TGTGCCAGCAGCTTGAATCCGGGTATAGGAGCAGATACGCAGTATTTT.